The 21 T cell receptor beta chains in this list originate from one sample, sequenced in a study of CD8 T cells in Susac syndrome. RNA, at about 0.5 to 1 ug, was reverse transcribed with random hexamers. TCRdb re-called the immunoSEQ multiplex PCR reads with MiXCR, one entry per CDR3 protein. The sample consists of under 200,000 distinct CDR3 sequences, about 95% of them appearing once. The material sequenced was CD4+ T cells from PBMCs. These receptors were taken from a human donor in good health.

The CDR3 DNA follows: TGTGCCAGCAGCCAAGACCGGGACATACGGCGCGAGCAGTTCTTC. It codes for CASSQDRDIRREQFF. The rearrangement uses TRBV5-4 and TRBJ2-1; D perhaps matches TRBD1 (6 bases). The CDR3 runs 15 residues. Germline V lookup: CDR1 SGHNT, CDR2 YYREEE (reference sequence). V was trimmed by 4 bases and J by 10 bases, leaving 21 bases between them.

This chain uses TRBV21-1 with TRBJ2-3; the D call in the table, TRBD1, was not verified against the DNA. TRBV21-1 is a documented pseudogene. The CDR3 sequence is 16 residues long. In DNA, the CDR3 is TGTGCCAGCATTTTGACAGTGGGGCTGCTCACAGATACGCAGTATTTT. Amino acids: CASILTVGLLTDTQYF.

The chain uses TRBV2 and TRBJ2-2, with 9 bases lining up with TRBD1. This CDR3 has 14 amino acids. Germline CDR1 is SNHLY and CDR2 is FYNNEI. V was pared by 10 bases and J by 1 base, with 4 bases of the junction left unmatched. In DNA, the CDR3 is TGTGCCACCTCGGGACAGGGGAACACCGGGGAGCTGTTTTTT. Translated, it gives CATSGQGNTGELFF. Complete variable domain (other parts from reference TRBV2 and TRBJ2-2): EPEVTQTPSHQVTQMGQEVILRCVPISNHLYFYWYRQILGQKVEFLVSFYNNEISEKSEIFDDQFSVERPDGSNFTLKIRSTKLEDSAMYFCATSGQGNTGELFFGEGSRLTVL.

This sequence joins TRBV20-1 and TRBJ2-5; no firm D call. The germline CDR1 and CDR2 sequences are DFQATT and SNEGSKA (reference sequence). CDR3 length equals 13 residues. The germline V and J ends were trimmed by 3 bases and 0 bases, with 8 bases remaining between them. The CDR3 coding sequence is TGCAGTGCTAGTGTCTGGTACCAAGAGACCCAGTACTTC. Translating gives CSASVWYQETQYF.

This sequence joins TRBV3-1 and TRBJ2-1, with 10 bases aligning to TRBD2. The CDR3 is 15 amino acids. From germline, CDR1 is LGHDT and CDR2 YNNKEL (reference sequence). V shed 1 base and J 9 bases; nucleotides not matched to a gene: 6. The CDR3 DNA is TGTGCCAGCAGCCAAGTAGCTCTAGCGGGGGTTGAGCAGTTCTTC. This encodes CASSQVALAGVEQFF.

The chain recombines TRBV29-1 with TRBJ1-5, with D perhaps TRBD1 (5 bases). V shed 1 base and J shed 6 bases, with 13 bases lying between them. Germline CDR1 and CDR2: SQVTM and ANQGSEA. The CDR3 length is 14 residues. The DNA of the CDR3 is TGCAGCGTTGAAGGAGGAGGGGTCGGTCAGCCCCAGCATTTT. It is translated as CSVEGGGVGQPQHF.

This chain connects TRBV5-1 to TRBJ2-3; D not certain. This CDR3 contains 13 residues. Germline CDR1 is SGHRS and CDR2 is YFSETQ. V was cut by 4 bases and J by 6 bases, with 12 bases left in between. The CDR3 is CASSTPTLDTQYF. CDR3 in DNA: TGCGCCAGCAGCACCCCCACTCTGGATACGCAGTATTTT.

The V call is TRBV7-3, the J call TRBJ2-3; 11 nucleotides match TRBD2. The CDR3 has 16 amino acids. The ends lost 3 bases at V and 6 bases at J; junction bases unmatched: 8. Germline CDR1 reads SGHTA; CDR2 reads FQGTGA. The CDR3 sequence is CASSFIAGGSADTQYF. In DNA form, the CDR3 reads TGTGCCAGCAGCTTCATAGCGGGGGGGTCGGCGGATACGCAGTATTTT.

This chain uses TRBV7-2 with TRBJ1-1; no reliable D call. The CDR3 runs to 13 residues. Between the trimmed V and J ends, which lost 5 bases and 6 bases, there was a span of 13 bases. Germline V gene sequence: CDR1 SGHTA, CDR2 FQGNSA. The CDR3 DNA is TGTGCCAGCAGCCTTGAGACTATCTCTGAAGCTTTCTTT. It specifies CASSLETISEAFF.

The chain has TRBV7-2 and TRBJ1-6; 8 bases are a match to TRBD1. Per the germline V gene, CDR1 is SGHTA and CDR2 is FQGNSA. This CDR3 has 15 amino acids. V was clipped by 1 base and J by 10 bases; unmatched bases: 6. The CDR3: CASSLGQGQGSPLHF. CDR3 bases: TGTGCCAGCAGCTTAGGACAGGGGCAGGGGTCACCCCTCCACTTT.

The chain couples TRBV12-3 or TRBV12-4 to TRBJ2-1; possibly TRBD2 for D (5 bases). V lost 5 bases and J lost 10, with 24 bases in between. The CDR3 runs to 16 residues. CDR3 nucleotide sequence: TGTGCCAGCAGTCCCCAAGGGAGCGTCGGGTGGAACGAGCAGTTCTTC. This gives the protein CASSPQGSVGWNEQFF.

As regards this clonotype: The junction departs from the called germline gene at one end, perhaps through a read error. The chain employs TRBV3-1 and TRBJ2-1; TRBD2 aligns across 8 bases. CDR1 and CDR2 from the germline V gene are LGHDT and YNNKEL (reference sequence). There are 16 residues in the CDR3. CDR3: CASSQGLAGWYNEQSF. The CDR3 DNA sequence: TGTGCCAGCAGCCAGGGGCTAGCGGGTTGGTACAATGAGCAGTCCTTC.

The chain has TRBV18 and TRBJ1-2, with 7 bases aligning to TRBD1. The germline CDR1 and CDR2 sequences are KGHSH and LQKENI. After removal of 2 bases from V and 3 bases from J, the junction contained 3 bases not matched to a gene. This CDR3 has 14 amino acids. The CDR3 is CASSPTGEDYGYTF. The CDR3 nucleotides read TGTGCCAGCTCACCAACAGGGGAGGACTATGGCTACACCTTC.

This clonotype was recorded once. The CDR3 bases are TGTGCCAGCAGCCAAGATACCACCACAAGCTCCTACGAGCAGTACTTC. Protein product: CASSQDTTTSSYEQYF. The chain joins TRBV3-1 to TRBJ2-7; D remains unclear. This CDR3 comprises 16 residues. Per the germline V gene, CDR1 is LGHDT and CDR2 is YNNKEL (reference sequence). V lost 0 bases, J lost 0 bases, and 12 bases lay in between.

This chain links TRBV9 with TRBJ2-1, with D possibly being TRBD1 (5 bases). Germline V gene data show CDR1 as SGDLS and CDR2 as YYNGEE. This CDR3 is 18 amino acids long. V was cut by 0 bases and J by 9 bases, with 25 bases left in between. The CDR3, as DNA: TGTGCCAGCAGCGTAGTAGCCCTCGGACAAACCTACAATTCTGAGCAGTTCTTC. This codes for CASSVVALGQTYNSEQFF.

The V and J genes are TRBV7-9 and TRBJ2-3; TRBD1 agrees at 7 bases. The CDR3 has 14 residues. V shed 5 bases, J shed 4 bases, and the junction held 6 bases outside the gene matches. CDR1 and CDR2 (germline): SEHNR, FQNEAQ (reference sequence). The CDR3 nucleotides read TGTGCCAGCAGCCCCCGACAGGGTGCAGATACGCAGTATTTT. It encodes CASSPRQGADTQYF.

The chain couples TRBV5-6 to TRBJ2-7; 9 bases line up with TRBD1. CDR3 length: 16 residues. The V gene end was trimmed by 3 bases and the J gene end by 0 bases; junction bases not matched to a gene: 7. Germline V gene lookup returns CDR1 SGHDT and CDR2 YYEEEE. CDR3 sequence: CASSWMDRGVSYEQYF. CDR3 nucleotide sequence: TGTGCCAGCAGCTGGATGGACAGGGGAGTCTCCTACGAGCAGTACTTC. Complete variable domain (other parts from reference TRBV5-6 and TRBJ2-7): DAGVTQSPTHLIKTRGQQVTLRCSPKSGHDTVSWYQQALGQGPQFIFQYYEEEERQRGNFPDRFSGHQFPNYSSELNVNALLLGDSALYLCASSWMDRGVSYEQYFGPGTRLTVT.

The chain couples TRBV28 to TRBJ2-7, with 10 bases lining up with TRBD1. The CDR3 loop spans 12 amino acids. With V trimmed by 5 bases and J by 12 bases, 7 bases remained unmatched. Germline V gene sequence: CDR1 MDHEN, CDR2 SYDVKM. Written as DNA, the CDR3 is TGTGCCAGCAGTCTTGGACAGGGGGGAAGGTACTTC. Its protein is CASSLGQGGRYF.

The J gene is TRBJ1-5, the V gene TRBV20-1; a possible D gene is TRBD1 (5 bases). There are 13 residues in the CDR3. V was clipped by 5 bases and J by 4 bases, with 12 bases between them. Per the germline V gene, CDR1 is DFQATT and CDR2 is SNEGSKA (reference sequence). Here the CDR3 DNA reads TGCAGTGCTGGGGGTGGGGGGAATCAGCCCCAGCATTTT. Protein sequence: CSAGGGGNQPQHF.

This chain joins TRBV4-2 and TRBJ2-1, with TRBD2 matching 13 bases. Germline CDR1 and CDR2: LGHNA and YNFKEQ. After removal of 4 bases from V and 8 bases from J, the junction contained 2 bases not matched to a gene. CDR3 length: 14 amino acids. CDR3 amino acids: CASSLGTSGDEQFF. CDR3 nucleotides: TGTGCCAGCAGCCTTGGGACTAGCGGGGATGAGCAGTTCTTC.

This chain links TRBV3-1 with TRBJ1-2; no firm D call. Deletions cut 4 bases from V and 0 bases from J, with 18 bases between. This CDR3 has 17 residues. CDR1 and CDR2 from the germline V gene are LGHDT and YNNKEL (reference sequence). This CDR3 reads CASSPTLMSGANYGYTF. CDR3 bases: TGTGCCAGCAGCCCAACTCTCATGTCGGGAGCTAACTATGGCTACACCTTC.